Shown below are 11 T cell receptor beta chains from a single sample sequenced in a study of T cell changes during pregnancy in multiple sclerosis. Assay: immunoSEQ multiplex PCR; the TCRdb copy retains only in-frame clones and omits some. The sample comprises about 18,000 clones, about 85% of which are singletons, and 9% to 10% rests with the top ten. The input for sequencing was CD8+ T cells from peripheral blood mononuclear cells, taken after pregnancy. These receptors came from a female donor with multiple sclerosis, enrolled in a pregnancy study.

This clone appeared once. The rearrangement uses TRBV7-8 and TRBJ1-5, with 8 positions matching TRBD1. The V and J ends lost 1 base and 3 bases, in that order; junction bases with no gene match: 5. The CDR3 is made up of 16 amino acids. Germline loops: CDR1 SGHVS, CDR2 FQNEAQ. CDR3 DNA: TGTGCCAGCAGCTTAGGGACAGGGACGGCCAATCAGCCCCAGCATTTT. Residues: CASSLGTGTANQPQHF.

The CDR3, as DNA: TGTGCCAGCAGCTTAGCTAGCGGGAGGGATCACGAGCAGTACTTC. Its protein product is CASSLASGRDHEQYF. The chain has TRBV13 and TRBJ2-7, with 12 bases fitting TRBD2. CDR1 and CDR2 (germline): PRHDT, FYEKMQ (reference sequence). There are 15 residues in the CDR3. V shed 1 base and J 5 bases; nucleotides not matched to a gene: 3.

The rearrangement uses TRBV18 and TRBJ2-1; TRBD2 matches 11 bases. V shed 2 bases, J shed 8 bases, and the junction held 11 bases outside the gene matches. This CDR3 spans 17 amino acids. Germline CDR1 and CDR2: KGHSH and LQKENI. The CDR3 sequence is CASSPLTSTSGSHEQFF. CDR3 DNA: TGTGCCAGCTCACCATTGACTAGTACTAGCGGGAGCCATGAGCAGTTCTTC.

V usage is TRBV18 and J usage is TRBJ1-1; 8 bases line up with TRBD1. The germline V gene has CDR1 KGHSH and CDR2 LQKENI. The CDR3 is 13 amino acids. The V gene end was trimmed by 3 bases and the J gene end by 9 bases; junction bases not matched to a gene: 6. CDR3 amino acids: CASSPRTGFKAFF. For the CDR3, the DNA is TGTGCCAGCTCACCGCGGACAGGGTTCAAAGCTTTCTTT.

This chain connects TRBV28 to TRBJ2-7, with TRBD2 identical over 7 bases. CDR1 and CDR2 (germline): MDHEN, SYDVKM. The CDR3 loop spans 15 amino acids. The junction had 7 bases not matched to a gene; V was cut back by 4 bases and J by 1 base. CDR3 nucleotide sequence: TGTGCCAGCAGTTATGGGGGGGACGGATCCTACGAGCAGTACTTC. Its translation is CASSYGGDGSYEQYF.

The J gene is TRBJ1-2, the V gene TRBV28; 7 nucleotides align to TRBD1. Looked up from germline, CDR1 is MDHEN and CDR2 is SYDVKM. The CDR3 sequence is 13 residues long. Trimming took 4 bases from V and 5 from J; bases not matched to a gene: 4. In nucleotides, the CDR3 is TGTGCCAGCAGTTCCACGACAGGGTATGGCTACACCTTC. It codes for CASSSTTGYGYTF.

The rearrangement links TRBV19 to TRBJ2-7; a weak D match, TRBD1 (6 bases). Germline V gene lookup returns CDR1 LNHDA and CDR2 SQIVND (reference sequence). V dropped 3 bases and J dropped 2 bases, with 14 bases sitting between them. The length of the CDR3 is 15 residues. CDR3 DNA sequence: TGTGCCAGTAGTATTGACAGGAGCAGGACCTACGAGCAGTACTTC. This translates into CASSIDRSRTYEQYF.

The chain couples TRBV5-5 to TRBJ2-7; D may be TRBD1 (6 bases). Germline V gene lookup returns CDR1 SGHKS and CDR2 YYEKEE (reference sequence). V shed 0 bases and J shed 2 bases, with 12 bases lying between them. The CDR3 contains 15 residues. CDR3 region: CASSLETGLTYEQYF. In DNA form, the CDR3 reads TGTGCCAGCAGCTTGGAGACAGGTCTTACCTACGAGCAGTACTTC.

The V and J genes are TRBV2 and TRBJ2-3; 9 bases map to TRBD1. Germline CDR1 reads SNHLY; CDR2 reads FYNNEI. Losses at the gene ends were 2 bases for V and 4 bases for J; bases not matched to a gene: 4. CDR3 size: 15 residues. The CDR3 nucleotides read TGTGCCAGCAGTGAACCCCGGGACAGGGCAGATACGCAGTATTTT. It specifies CASSEPRDRADTQYF.

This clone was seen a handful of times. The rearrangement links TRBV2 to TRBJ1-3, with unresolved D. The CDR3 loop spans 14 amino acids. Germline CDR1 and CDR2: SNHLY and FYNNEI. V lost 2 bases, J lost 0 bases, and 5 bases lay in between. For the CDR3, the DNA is TGTGCCAGCAGTGAAAGCGGCTCTGGAAACACCATATATTTT. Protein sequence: CASSESGSGNTIYF. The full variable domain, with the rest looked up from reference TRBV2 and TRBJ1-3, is EPEVTQTPSHQVTQMGQEVILRCVPISNHLYFYWYRQILGQKVEFLVSFYNNEISEKSEIFDDQFSVERPDGSNFTLKIRSTKLEDSAMYFCASSESGSGNTIYFGEGSWLTVV.

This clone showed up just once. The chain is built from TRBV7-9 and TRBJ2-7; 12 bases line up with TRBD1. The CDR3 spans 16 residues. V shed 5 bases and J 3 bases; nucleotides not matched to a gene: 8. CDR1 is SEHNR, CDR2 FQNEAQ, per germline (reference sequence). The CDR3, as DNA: TGTGCCAGCAGCCCGTCCGGGACAGGGGGCCGCTACGAGCAGTACTTC. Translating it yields CASSPSGTGGRYEQYF.